This T cell receptor beta chain was identified in a study of cytomegalovirus exposure and HLA in healthy donors. The study ran its PCR with 60 Vbeta and 13 Jbeta primers. Method: immunoSEQ multiplex PCR; TCRdb's copy keeps in-frame clones and lacks some. The sample records approximately 160,000 clones, around 72% being singletons. Findings and limits, study-wide: In a later analysis, productive TCRs from donors in an Asian-associated ancestry cluster reportedly carried fewer N-insertions than the cohort mean.

V trimming: 4 bases; J trimming: 1 base; junction bases outside the gene matches: 5. The CDR3 is made up of 15 amino acids. Germline V gene sequence: CDR1 SGHTA, CDR2 FQGNSA. With respect to this clone: No antigen is known for it.

The specimen was PBMCs. This sequence was found in a middle-aged man in good health and CMV-seronegative. This sequence joins TRBV7-2 and TRBJ1-1; TRBD1 matches at 8 bases. CDR3 coding DNA: TGTGCCAGCAGCTACCGGACAGGGTCGAACACTGAAGCTTTCTTT. Protein sequence: CASSYRTGSNTEAFF. The whole variable domain, filled in from reference TRBV7-2 and TRBJ1-1, reads GAGVSQSPSNKVTEKGKDVELRCDPISGHTALYWYRQSLGQGLEFLIYFQGNSAPDKSGLPSDRFSAERTGGSVSTLTIQRTQQEDSAVYLCASSYRTGSNTEAFFGQGTRLTVV.